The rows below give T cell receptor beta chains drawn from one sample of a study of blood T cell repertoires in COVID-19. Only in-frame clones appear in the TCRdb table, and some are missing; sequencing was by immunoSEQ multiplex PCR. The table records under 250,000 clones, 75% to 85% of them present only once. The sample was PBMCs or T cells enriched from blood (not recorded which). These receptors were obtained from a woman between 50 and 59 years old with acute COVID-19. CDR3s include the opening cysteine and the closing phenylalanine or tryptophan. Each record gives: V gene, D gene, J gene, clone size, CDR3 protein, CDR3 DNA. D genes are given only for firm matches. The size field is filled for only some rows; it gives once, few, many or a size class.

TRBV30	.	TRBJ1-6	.	CAWSVQGTPLHF	TGTGCCTGGAGTGTACAGGGCACACCCCTCCACTTT
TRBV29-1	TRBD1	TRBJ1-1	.	CSVDGAGGTEAFF	TGCAGCGTTGATGGGGCAGGGGGGACTGAAGCTTTCTTT
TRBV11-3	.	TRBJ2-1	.	CASSLEGGNEQFF	TGTGCCAGCAGCTTAGAGGGAGGCAATGAGCAGTTCTTC
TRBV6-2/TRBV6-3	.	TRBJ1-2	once	CASSYTGYGYTF	TGTGCCAGCAGTTATACTGGTTATGGCTACACCTTC
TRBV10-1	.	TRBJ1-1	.	CASRLTPGEAGIGTEAFF	TGCGCCAGCAGACTTACCCCCGGGGAAGCGGGGATAGGCACTGAAGCTTTCTTT
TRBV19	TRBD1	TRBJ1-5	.	CASSTGTGLGQPQHF	TGTGCCAGTAGTACCGGGACAGGGTTAGGTCAGCCCCAGCATTTT
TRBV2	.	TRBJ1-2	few	CASSVDLYGYTF	TGTGCCAGCAGTGTAGATCTATATGGCTACACCTTC
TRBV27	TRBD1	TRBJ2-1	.	CASSFDREQNEQFF	TGTGCCAGCAGTTTTGACAGGGAGCAAAATGAGCAGTTCTTC
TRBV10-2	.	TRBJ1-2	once	CASMAGDGYTF	TGCGCCAGCATGGCAGGGGATGGCTACACCTTC
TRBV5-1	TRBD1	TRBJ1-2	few	CASSLDRGHGYTF	TGCGCCAGCAGCTTGGACAGGGGGCATGGCTACACCTTC
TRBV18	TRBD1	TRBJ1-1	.	CASSPRGQGQGNTEAFF	TGTGCCAGCTCACCACGAGGACAGGGTCAGGGGAACACTGAAGCTTTCTTT
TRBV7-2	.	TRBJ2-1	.	CASSLARRGNEQFF	TGTGCCAGCAGCTTAGCGCGGCGGGGCAATGAGCAGTTCTTC
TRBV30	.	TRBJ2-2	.	CAWRSGFSFTGELFF	TGTGCCTGGCGATCAGGTTTTTCCTTTACCGGGGAGCTGTTTTTT
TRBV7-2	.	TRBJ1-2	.	CASSLDPSGNYGYTF	TGTGCCAGCAGCTTGGACCCCTCAGGGAACTATGGCTACACCTTC
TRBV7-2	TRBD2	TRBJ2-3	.	CASSLLQGGSDTQYF	TGTGCCAGCAGCTTACTTCAGGGAGGGTCAGATACGCAGTATTTT
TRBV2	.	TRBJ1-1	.	CASSEEGVGTEAFF	TGTGCCAGCAGTGAAGAGGGGGTAGGTACTGAAGCTTTCTTT
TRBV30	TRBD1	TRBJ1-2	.	CAWTQGALRGYTF	TGTGCCTGGACACAGGGGGCGCTTAGGGGCTACACCTTC
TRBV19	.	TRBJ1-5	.	CASNTLPPGGNQPQHF	TGTGCCAGTAATACTCTCCCGCCCGGGGGCAATCAGCCCCAGCATTTT
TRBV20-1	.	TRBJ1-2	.	CSASEGRANYGYTF	TGCAGTGCTAGTGAGGGGCGAGCTAACTATGGCTACACCTTC
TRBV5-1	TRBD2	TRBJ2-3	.	CASSPRRSGATDTQYF	TGCGCCAGCAGCCCCCGGAGGAGCGGGGCCACAGATACGCAGTATTTT
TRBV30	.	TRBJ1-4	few	CAWSVGAGSSEKLFF	TGTGCCTGGAGTGTAGGGGCAGGAAGCTCTGAAAAACTGTTTTTT
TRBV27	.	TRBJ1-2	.	CASSTRGGYGYTF	TGTGCCAGCAGCACGAGGGGGGGTTATGGCTACACCTTC
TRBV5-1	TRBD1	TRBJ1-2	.	CASSSGQGEDGYTF	TGCGCCAGCAGCTCGGGACAGGGGGAGGATGGCTACACCTTC
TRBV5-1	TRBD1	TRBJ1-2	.	CASSSPGQGGWTF	TGCGCCAGCAGCTCACCGGGACAGGGGGGATGGACCTTC
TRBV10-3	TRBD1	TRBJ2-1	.	CAISVNRGDEQFF	TGTGCCATCAGTGTGAACAGGGGGGATGAGCAGTTCTTC
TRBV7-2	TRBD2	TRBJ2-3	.	CASSLSGGTDTQYF	TGTGCCAGCAGCTTAAGCGGGGGGACGGATACGCAGTATTTT
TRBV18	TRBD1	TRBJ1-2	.	CASSRPTGPIYGYTF	TGTGCCAGCTCACGACCGACAGGGCCAATCTATGGCTACACCTTC
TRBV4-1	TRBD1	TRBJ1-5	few	CASSQEFPDRRYQPQHF	TGCGCCAGCAGCCAAGAGTTTCCGGACAGGCGGTATCAGCCCCAGCATTTT
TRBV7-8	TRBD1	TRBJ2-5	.	CASSYRGPETQYF	TGTGCCAGCAGCTACAGGGGGCCCGAGACCCAGTACTTC
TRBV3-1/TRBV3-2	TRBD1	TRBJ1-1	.	CASSQNTDRGAEAFF	TGTGCCAGCAGCCAAAACACGGACAGGGGCGCTGAAGCTTTCTTT
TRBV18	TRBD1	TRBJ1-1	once	CASSRGQGSNTEAFF	TGTGCCAGCTCACGCGGACAGGGGTCGAACACTGAAGCTTTCTTT
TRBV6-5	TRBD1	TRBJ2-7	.	CASSFHGTGGEQYF	TGTGCCAGCAGTTTTCACGGGACAGGGGGCGAGCAGTACTTC
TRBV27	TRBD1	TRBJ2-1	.	CASSLGQGNEQFF	TGTGCCAGCAGTCTCGGACAGGGCAATGAGCAGTTCTTC
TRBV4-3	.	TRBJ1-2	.	CASSQDGRVLYGYTF	TGCGCCAGCAGCCAAGATGGGAGGGTACTCTATGGCTACACCTTC
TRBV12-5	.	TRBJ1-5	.	CASGQGEVSAPQHF	TGTGCTAGTGGCCAAGGTGAGGTGTCAGCCCCCCAGCATTTT
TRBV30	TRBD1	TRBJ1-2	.	CAWSVRKTGGDGYTF	TGTGCCTGGAGTGTACGGAAGACAGGGGGAGATGGCTACACCTTC
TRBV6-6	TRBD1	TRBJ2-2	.	CASRSQGTGELFF	TGTGCCAGCAGGTCACAGGGGACCGGGGAGCTGTTTTTT
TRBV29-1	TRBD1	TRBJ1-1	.	CSTLSGTAVFF	TGCAGCACTCTATCCGGGACAGCCGTCTTCTTT
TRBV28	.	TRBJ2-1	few	CASSFEGSEQFF	TGTGCCAGCAGTTTTGAAGGGAGTGAGCAGTTCTTC
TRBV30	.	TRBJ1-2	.	CAWSVSPANYGYTF	TGTGCCTGGAGTGTATCTCCGGCTAACTATGGCTACACCTTC
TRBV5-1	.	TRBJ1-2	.	CASRLSQGIGPYGYTF	TGCGCCAGCAGATTAAGCCAGGGAATTGGGCCGTATGGCTACACCTTC
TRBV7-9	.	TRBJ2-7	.	CASRNSYEQYF	TGTGCCAGCAGGAACAGCTACGAGCAGTACTTC
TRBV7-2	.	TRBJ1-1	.	CASSLGGVNTEAFF	TGTGCCAGCAGCTTGGGGGGGGTAAACACTGAAGCTTTCTTT
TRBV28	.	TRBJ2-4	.	CASSSEGTGIQYF	TGTGCCAGCAGTTCTGAGGGGACTGGCATTCAGTACTTC